This T cell receptor (beta chain) was documented in a study of blood T cell repertoires in COVID-19. The wider study: In each case, the material was cDNA or gDNA derived from T cells, B-cell-depleted T cells, or PBMCs.

The trim removed 6 bases at V and 4 bases at J, leaving 3 bases unmatched. CDR3 length equals 15 residues. Germline V gene lookup returns CDR1 SNHLY and CDR2 FYNNEI. In the study's own analysis: Amplifying reference gene primers gave estimates of nucleated cell counts. The assay was immunoSEQ multiplex PCR, and TCRdb's table has in-frame clones only and misses some. Clone size and the V and J calls come from that table; the DNA yielded D and trimming. The table shows about 280,000 clones, with roughly 85% occurring only once. This receptor was obtained from a man aged 45-65 years with active or convalescent COVID-19. The chain is built from TRBV2 and TRBJ2-1, with 13 bases aligning to TRBD2. What was sequenced was peripheral blood. CDR3 nucleotide sequence: TGTGCCAGCAGGCCGGGACTAGCGGGGTACAATGAGCAGTTCTTC. Translation gives CASRPGLAGYNEQFF.